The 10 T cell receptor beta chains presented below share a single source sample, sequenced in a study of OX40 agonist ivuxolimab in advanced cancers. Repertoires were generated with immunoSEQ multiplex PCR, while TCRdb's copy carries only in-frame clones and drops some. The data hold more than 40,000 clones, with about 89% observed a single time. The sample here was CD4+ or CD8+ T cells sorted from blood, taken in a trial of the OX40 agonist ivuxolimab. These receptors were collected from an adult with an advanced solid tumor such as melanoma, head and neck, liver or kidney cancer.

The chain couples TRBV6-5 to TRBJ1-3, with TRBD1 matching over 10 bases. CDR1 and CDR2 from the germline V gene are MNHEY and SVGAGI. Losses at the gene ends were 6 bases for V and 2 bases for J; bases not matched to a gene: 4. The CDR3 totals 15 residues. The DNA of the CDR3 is TGTGCCAGCAGGGACGGGACAGGGGCTGGAAACACCATATATTTT. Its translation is CASRDGTGAGNTIYF.

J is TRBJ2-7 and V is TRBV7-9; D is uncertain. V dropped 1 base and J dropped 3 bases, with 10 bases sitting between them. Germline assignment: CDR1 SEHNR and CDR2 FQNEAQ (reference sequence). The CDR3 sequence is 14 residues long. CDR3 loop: CASSLGVAGYEQYF. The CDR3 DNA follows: TGTGCCAGCAGCTTAGGAGTAGCTGGCTACGAGCAGTACTTC.

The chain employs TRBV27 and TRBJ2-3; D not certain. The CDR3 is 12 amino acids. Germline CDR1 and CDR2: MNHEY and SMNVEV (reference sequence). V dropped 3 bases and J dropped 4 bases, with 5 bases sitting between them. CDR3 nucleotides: TGTGCCAGCAGTTTTTATCCAGATACGCAGTATTTT. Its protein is CASSFYPDTQYF.

The CDR3 DNA reads TGTGCCAGCAGTTTAGATCAGGGGTCCTACAATGAGCAGTTCTTC. It encodes CASSLDQGSYNEQFF. The V gene is TRBV28, the J gene TRBJ2-1, with a tentative D call TRBD1 (6 bases). CDR3 length: 15 residues. Trimming cost V 2 bases and J 1 base, with 9 bases left between them. Germline V gene data show CDR1 as MDHEN and CDR2 as SYDVKM.

This CDR3 is CASSPRLIAETSYEQYF. DNA of the CDR3: TGTGCCAGCAGCCCCCGTTTGATAGCCGAAACATCCTACGAGCAGTACTTC. The V gene is TRBV7-2, the J gene TRBJ2-7; unclear D gene. This CDR3 spans 17 amino acids. The V gene's germline CDR1 is SGHTA and CDR2 FQGNSA. Trimming took 5 bases from V and 1 from J, leaving 21 bases between them. Combining the CDR3 with reference TRBV7-2 and TRBJ2-7 gives the whole variable domain GAGVSQSPSNKVTEKGKDVELRCDPISGHTALYWYRQSLGQGLEFLIYFQGNSAPDKSGLPSDRFSAERTGGSVSTLTIQRTQQEDSAVYLCASSPRLIAETSYEQYFGPGTRLTVT.

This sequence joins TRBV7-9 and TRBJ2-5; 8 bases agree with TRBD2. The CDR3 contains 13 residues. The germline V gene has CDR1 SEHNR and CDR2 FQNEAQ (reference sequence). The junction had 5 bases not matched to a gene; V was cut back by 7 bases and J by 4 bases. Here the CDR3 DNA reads TGTGCCAGCACCCCAGCGGGGGTAGAGACCCAGTACTTC. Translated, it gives CASTPAGVETQYF. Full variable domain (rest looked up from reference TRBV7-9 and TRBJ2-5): DTGVSQNPRHKITKRGQNVTFRCDPISEHNRLYWYRQTLGQGPEFLTYFQNEAQLEKSRLLSDRFSAERPKGSFSTLEIQRTEQGDSAMYLCASTPAGVETQYFGPGTRLLVL.

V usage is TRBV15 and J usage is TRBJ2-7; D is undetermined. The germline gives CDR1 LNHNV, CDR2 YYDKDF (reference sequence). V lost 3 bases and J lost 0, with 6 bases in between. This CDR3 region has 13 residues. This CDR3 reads CATSSRFSYEQYF. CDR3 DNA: TGTGCCACCAGCAGTAGGTTCTCCTACGAGCAGTACTTC.

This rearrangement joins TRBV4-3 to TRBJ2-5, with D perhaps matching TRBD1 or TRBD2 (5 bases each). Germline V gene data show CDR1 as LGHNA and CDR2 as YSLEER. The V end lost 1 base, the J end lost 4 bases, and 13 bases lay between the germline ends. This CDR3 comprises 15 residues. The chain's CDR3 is CASSQVWAGRETQYF. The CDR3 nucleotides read TGCGCCAGCAGCCAAGTCTGGGCAGGGAGAGAGACCCAGTACTTC.

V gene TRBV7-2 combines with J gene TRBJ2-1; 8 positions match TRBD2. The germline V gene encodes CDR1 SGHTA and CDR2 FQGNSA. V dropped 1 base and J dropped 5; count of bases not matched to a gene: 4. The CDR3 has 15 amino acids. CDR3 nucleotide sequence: TGTGCCAGCAGCTTAGTAGGCGGGGGGCACAATGAGCAGTTCTTC. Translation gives CASSLVGGGHNEQFF.

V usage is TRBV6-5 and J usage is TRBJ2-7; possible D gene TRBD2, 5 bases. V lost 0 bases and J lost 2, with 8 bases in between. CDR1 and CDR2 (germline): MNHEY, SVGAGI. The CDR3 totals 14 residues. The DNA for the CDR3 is TGTGCCAGCAGTTACTCTTGGGGAGCCTACGAGCAGTACTTC. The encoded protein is CASSYSWGAYEQYF.